This T cell receptor beta chain was sequenced during a study of identical twins. Study-level results: Carriage of fewer insertions was seen in abundant cord blood beta clonotypes, whereas memory repertoires showed none. The study found weaker excess twin sharing in beta out-of-frame sequences.

A remark on this clonotype: What it binds is unknown.

J lost 8 bases, V lost 3 bases, and 5 bases had no gene match. This CDR3 is 15 amino acids long. CDR1 is SGHRS, CDR2 YFSETQ, per germline. Template switching added a universal primer site; cDNA carried unique molecular identifiers. Each CDR3 protein gets one entry after TCRdb re-called the 5' RACE reads with MiXCR. The profile shows hundreds of thousands of distinct CDR3 sequences, over 20% of them singletons. The same sample was also used in a study of T cells expressing NK-cell markers.

The sample taken for sequencing was PBMCs. This clonotype was sampled from a woman under 30 in good health. The rearrangement uses TRBV5-1 and TRBJ2-1, with 13 bases that match TRBD2. This chain's CDR3 is CASSSGTSGIDEQFF. The CDR3 nucleotides are TGCGCCAGCAGCTCCGGGACTAGCGGGATTGATGAGCAGTTCTTC.